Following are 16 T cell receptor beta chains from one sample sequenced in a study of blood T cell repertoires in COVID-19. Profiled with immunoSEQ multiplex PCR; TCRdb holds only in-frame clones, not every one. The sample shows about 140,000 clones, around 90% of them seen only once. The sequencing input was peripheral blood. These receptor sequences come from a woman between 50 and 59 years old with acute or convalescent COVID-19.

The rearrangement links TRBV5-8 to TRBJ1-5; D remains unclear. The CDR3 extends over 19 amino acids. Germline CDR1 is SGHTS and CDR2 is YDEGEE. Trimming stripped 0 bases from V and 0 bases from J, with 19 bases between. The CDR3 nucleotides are TGTGCCAGCAGCTTGGACTTGGGTTTCAGGTCCTATAGCAATCAGCCCCAGCATTTT. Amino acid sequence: CASSLDLGFRSYSNQPQHF.

The CDR3 region is CASSLGGGADTEAFF. The CDR3 DNA sequence: TGTGCCAGTAGTTTAGGGGGGGGAGCCGACACTGAAGCTTTCTTT. The rearrangement links TRBV19 to TRBJ1-1; D is perhaps TRBD1 (6 bases). This CDR3 region has 15 residues. Germline CDR1 reads LNHDA; CDR2 reads SQIVND (reference sequence). Trimming took off 5 bases at V and 3 bases at J, with 16 bases between the two ends. The full variable domain, rest sourced from reference TRBV19 and TRBJ1-1, is DGGITQSPKYLFRKEGQNVTLSCEQNLNHDAMYWYRQDPGQGLRLIYYSQIVNDFQKGDIAEGYSVSREKKESFPLTVTSAQKNPTAFYLCASSLGGGADTEAFFGQGTRLTVV.

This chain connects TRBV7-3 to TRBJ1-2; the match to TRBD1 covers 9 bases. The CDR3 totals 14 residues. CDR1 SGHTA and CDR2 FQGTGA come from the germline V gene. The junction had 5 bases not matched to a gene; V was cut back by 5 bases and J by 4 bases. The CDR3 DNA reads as TGTGCCAGCAGCGCGGGGACAGGGACCTATGGCTACACCTTC. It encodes CASSAGTGTYGYTF.

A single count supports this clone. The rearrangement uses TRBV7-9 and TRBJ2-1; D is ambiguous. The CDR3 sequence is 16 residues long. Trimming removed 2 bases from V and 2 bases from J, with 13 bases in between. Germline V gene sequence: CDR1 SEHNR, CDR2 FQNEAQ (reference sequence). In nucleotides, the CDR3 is TGTGCCAGCAGCTTAAGTCGGAGCCCTGCCTACAATGAGCAGTTCTTC. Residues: CASSLSRSPAYNEQFF.

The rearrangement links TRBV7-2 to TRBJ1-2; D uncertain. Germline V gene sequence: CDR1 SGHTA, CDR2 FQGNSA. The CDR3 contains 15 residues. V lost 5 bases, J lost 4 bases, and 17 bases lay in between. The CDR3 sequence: CASSAVSSGSYGYTF. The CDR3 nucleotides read TGTGCCAGCAGCGCAGTATCAAGCGGTTCCTATGGCTACACCTTC. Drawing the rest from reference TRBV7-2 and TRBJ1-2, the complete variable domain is GAGVSQSPSNKVTEKGKDVELRCDPISGHTALYWYRQSLGQGLEFLIYFQGNSAPDKSGLPSDRFSAERTGGSVSTLTIQRTQQEDSAVYLCASSAVSSGSYGYTFGSGTRLTVV.

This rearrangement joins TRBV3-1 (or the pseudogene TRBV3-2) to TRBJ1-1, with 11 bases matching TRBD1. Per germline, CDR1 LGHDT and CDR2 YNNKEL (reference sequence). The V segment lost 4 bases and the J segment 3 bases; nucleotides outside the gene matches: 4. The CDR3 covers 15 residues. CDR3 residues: CASSRPGQGDTEAFF. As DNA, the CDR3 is TGTGCCAGCAGCCGTCCGGGACAGGGGGACACTGAAGCTTTCTTT.

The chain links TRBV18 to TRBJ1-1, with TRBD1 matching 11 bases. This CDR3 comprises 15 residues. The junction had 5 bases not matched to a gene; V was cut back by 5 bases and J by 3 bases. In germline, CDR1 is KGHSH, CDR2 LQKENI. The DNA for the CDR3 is TGTGCCAGCTCAAGCTTGGGACAGGGGGACACTGAAGCTTTCTTT. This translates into CASSSLGQGDTEAFF.

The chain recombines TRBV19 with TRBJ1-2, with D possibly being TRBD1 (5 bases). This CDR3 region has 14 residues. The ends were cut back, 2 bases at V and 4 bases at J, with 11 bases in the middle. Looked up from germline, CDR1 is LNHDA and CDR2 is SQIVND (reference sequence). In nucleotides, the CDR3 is TGTGCCAGTAGTATACCGGGAGGGACCTATGGCTACACCTTC. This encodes CASSIPGGTYGYTF.

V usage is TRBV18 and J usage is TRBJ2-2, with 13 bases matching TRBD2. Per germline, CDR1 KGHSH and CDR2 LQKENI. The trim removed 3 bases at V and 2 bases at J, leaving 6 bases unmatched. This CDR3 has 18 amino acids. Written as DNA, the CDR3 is TGTGCCAGCTCACCGGGACTAGCGGGGCTAATTAACACCGGGGAGCTGTTTTTT. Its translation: CASSPGLAGLINTGELFF.

Here the CDR3 DNA reads TGTGCCAGCAGTTTATCGTACAGGGCCGAGCAGTACTTC. It is translated as CASSLSYRAEQYF. The chain joins TRBV27 to TRBJ2-7, with a tentative D call TRBD1 (6 bases). Per germline, CDR1 MNHEY and CDR2 SMNVEV (reference sequence). Trimming stripped 0 bases from V and 6 bases from J, with 9 bases between. This CDR3 spans 13 amino acids.

CDR3 sequence reads: CASSGRDRGRGNQPQHF. The CDR3 nucleotides read TGTGCCAGCAGTGGCCGGGACAGGGGGCGTGGGAATCAGCCCCAGCATTTT. The chain carries TRBV6-1 and TRBJ1-5; 12 bases are a match to TRBD1. This CDR3 contains 17 residues. Germline V gene sequence: CDR1 MNHNS, CDR2 SASEGT. With 4 bases clipped from V and 4 bases from J, the junction kept 8 bases outside the gene matches.

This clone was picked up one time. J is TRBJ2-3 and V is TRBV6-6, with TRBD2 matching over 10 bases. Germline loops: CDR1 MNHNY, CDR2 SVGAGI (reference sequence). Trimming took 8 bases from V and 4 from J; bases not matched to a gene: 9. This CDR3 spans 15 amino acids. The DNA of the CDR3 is TGTGCCAGCGTTGAGCGGGGGGGCCCCCCAGATACGCAGTATTTT. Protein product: CASVERGGPPDTQYF.

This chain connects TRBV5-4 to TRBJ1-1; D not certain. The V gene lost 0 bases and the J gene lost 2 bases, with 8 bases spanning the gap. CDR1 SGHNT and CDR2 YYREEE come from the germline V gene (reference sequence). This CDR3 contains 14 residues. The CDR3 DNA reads TGTGCCAGCAGCTTGGAGCGGGGAAACACTGAAGCTTTCTTT. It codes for CASSLERGNTEAFF.

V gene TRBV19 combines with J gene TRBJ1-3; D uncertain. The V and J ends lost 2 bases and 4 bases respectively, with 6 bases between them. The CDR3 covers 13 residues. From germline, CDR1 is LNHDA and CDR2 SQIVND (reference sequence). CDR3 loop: CASSITGGNTIYF. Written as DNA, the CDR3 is TGTGCCAGTAGTATAACCGGGGGAAACACCATATATTTT.

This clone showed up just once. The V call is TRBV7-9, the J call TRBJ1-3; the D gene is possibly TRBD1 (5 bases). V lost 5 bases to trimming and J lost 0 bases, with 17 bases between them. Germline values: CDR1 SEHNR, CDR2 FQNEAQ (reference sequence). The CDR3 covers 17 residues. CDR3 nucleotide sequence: TGTGCCAGCAGCCCTCCCGGTGTGGGGGGCTCTGGAAACACCATATATTTT. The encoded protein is CASSPPGVGGSGNTIYF.

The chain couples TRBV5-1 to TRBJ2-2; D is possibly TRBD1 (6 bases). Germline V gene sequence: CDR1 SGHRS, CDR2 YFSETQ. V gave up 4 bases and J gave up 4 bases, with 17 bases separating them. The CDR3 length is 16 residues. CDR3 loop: CASSRQGLVGTGELFF. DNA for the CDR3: TGCGCCAGCAGCCGCCAGGGGCTCGTTGGCACCGGGGAGCTGTTTTTT.